This passage covers 30 T cell receptor beta chains from one sample sequenced in a study of type 1 and type 2 diabetes patients. Amplification started from genomic DNA. The TCR beta CDR3 region was amplified using 30 forward and 13 reverse primers. TCRdb re-called the multiplex PCR reads with MiXCR, one entry per CDR3 protein. Of around 300,000 distinct CDR3 sequences listed, roughly 50% are singletons. Sequencing was done on a sample of peripheral blood mononuclear cells (PBMCs). These receptors all stem from a young man with type 2 diabetes.

The chain couples TRBV20-1 to TRBJ2-1; D ambiguous. The germline V and J ends were trimmed by 6 bases and 5 bases, with 11 bases remaining between them. Germline V lookup: CDR1 DFQATT, CDR2 SNEGSKA (reference sequence). The CDR3 is 12 amino acids. The CDR3 is CSAPSWDNEQFF. The DNA of the CDR3 is TGCAGTGCCCCGAGCTGGGACAATGAGCAGTTCTTC.

The table lists this clonotype with a few counts. A read error may produce the germline difference seen at one junction end. The chain employs TRBV7-3 and TRBJ2-1, with unresolved D. CDR3 length: 14 amino acids. Looked up from germline, CDR1 is SGHTA and CDR2 is FQGTGA. The DNA of the CDR3 is TGTGCCAGTAGCTTTACCTGGAAATACAATGAGCAGTTCTTC. Amino acids: CASSFTWKYNEQFF.

This clonotype was counted a few times. The chain is built from TRBV7-2 and TRBJ1-2; TRBD1 might be the D (6 bases). The CDR3 is 15 residues long. The germline V gene encodes CDR1 SGHTA and CDR2 FQGNSA. Trimming took off 1 base at V and 7 bases at J, with 16 bases between the two ends. CDR3 DNA: TGTGCCAGCAGCTTAGGCGGGGGCAGGGTGGGTGGCTACACCTTC. Protein sequence: CASSLGGGRVGGYTF.

This clonotype occurred a few times. The genes are TRBV4-3 and TRBJ1-1; D is unclear. V lost 0 bases to trimming and J lost 3 bases, with 8 bases between them. CDR1 LGHNA and CDR2 YSLEER come from the germline V gene. The CDR3 has 14 residues. This CDR3 is CASSQDWADTEAFF. The CDR3 nucleotides read TGCGCCAGCAGCCAAGATTGGGCGGACACTGAAGCTTTCTTT.

V and J are TRBV28 and TRBJ2-7; 9 bases are shared with TRBD2. Per the germline V gene, CDR1 is MDHEN and CDR2 is SYDVKM. V was clipped by 6 bases and J by 0 bases; unmatched bases: 9. CDR3 size: 16 residues. The CDR3 loop is CASSSLRTSVSYEQYF. In DNA form, the CDR3 reads TGTGCCAGCAGCTCCCTAAGGACTAGCGTCTCCTACGAGCAGTACTTC.

About this clonotype: Relative to the germline gene, one junction end is altered; a read error may explain this. The chain links TRBV30 to TRBJ1-1; 12 positions agree with TRBD1. Germline lookup yields CDR1 GTSNPN and CDR2 SVGIG (reference sequence). CDR3 size: 13 residues. The CDR3 reads CAWRGTGGTEALF. The CDR3, as DNA: TGTGCCTGGAGGGGGACAGGGGGCACTGAAGCTCTCTTT.

The chain carries TRBV5-1 and TRBJ1-2; possibly TRBD1 for D (6 bases). CDR1 and CDR2 (germline): SGHRS, YFSETQ. This CDR3 contains 15 residues. The ends were cut back, 2 bases at V and 4 bases at J, with 15 bases in the middle. The CDR3 reads CASSLAGQGSYGYTF. The CDR3 coding sequence is TGCGCCAGCAGCTTAGCCGGTCAGGGGAGCTATGGCTACACCTTC.

This clonotype came up a few times. This chain uses TRBV6-5 with TRBJ2-5; no reliable D call. This CDR3 contains 15 residues. The V end lost 5 bases, the J end lost 5 bases, and 18 bases lay between the germline ends. Germline CDR1 MNHEY, CDR2 SVGAGI. In nucleotides, the CDR3 is TGTGCCAGCAGTCCACAACAACTTCCCCGGGAGACCCAGTACTTC. Protein sequence: CASSPQQLPRETQYF.

The chain recombines TRBV7-4 with TRBJ2-3; 8 positions match TRBD2. The CDR3 contains 16 residues. CDR1 and CDR2 (germline): SGHVT, SQSDAQ. V was pared by 10 bases and J by 2 bases, with 14 bases of the junction left unmatched. The CDR3 coding sequence is TGTGCCACCAGTGATTCCCGAGCGGGAGACACAGATACGCAGTATTTT. Its translation: CATSDSRAGDTDTQYF.

A word on this clonotype: A read error may account for a junction end that differs from germline. V usage is TRBV2 and J usage is TRBJ2-3; the D is unclear. The CDR3 length is 13 residues. Germline V gives CDR1 SNHLY, CDR2 FYNNEI. The CDR3 is CAISASGTDTQYF. The CDR3 coding sequence is TGTGCCATCAGTGCCTCCGGCACAGATACGCAGTATTTT.

CDR3 nucleotide sequence: TGCGCCAGCAGCTTGGAGGCTAGCGGGCTTCAAGAGACCCAGTACTTC. Translating gives CASSLEASGLQETQYF. The rearrangement uses TRBV5-1 and TRBJ2-5, with 8 bases fitting TRBD2. The CDR3 runs 16 residues. V gave up 0 bases and J gave up 2 bases; unmatched junction bases: 6. Looked up from germline, CDR1 is SGHRS and CDR2 is YFSETQ.

This clonotype was picked up one time. This chain joins TRBV11-2 and TRBJ1-2; TRBD1 aligns across 9 bases. The CDR3 contains 18 residues. The germline V gene has CDR1 SGHAT and CDR2 FQNNGV. The J segment lost 9 bases and the V segment lost 4 bases, leaving 21 bases of the junction unmatched. CDR3 DNA: TGTGCCAGCAGCTCTAGTAAGGGGGACAGGGACGGTAAGAATAGCTACACCTTC. Encoded protein: CASSSSKGDRDGKNSYTF.

The count of this clonotype is one. The germline gene is not matched at one end of the junction; a read error may be the cause. The chain joins TRBV6-5 to TRBJ2-7, with 7 bases that match TRBD1. The CDR3 contains 16 residues. Germline assignment: CDR1 MNHEY and CDR2 SVGAGI. The CDR3 DNA follows: TGTGCCAGCAGTTCCCTTCCGGGACAGAGCTCCTACGCGCAGTACTTC. Translated: CASSSLPGQSSYAQYF.

V usage is TRBV7-4 and J usage is TRBJ2-5; a possible D gene is TRBD2 (5 bases). This CDR3 spans 12 amino acids. Germline V gives CDR1 SGHVT, CDR2 SQSDAQ. V lost 9 bases, J lost 4 bases, and 12 bases lay in between. The CDR3 reads CARSLVTETQYF. The CDR3 DNA follows: TGTGCCAGGTCACTAGTCACAGAGACCCAGTACTTC.

The chain has TRBV9 and TRBJ1-1, with 7 bases fitting TRBD1. Germline V lookup: CDR1 SGDLS, CDR2 YYNGEE. Losses at the gene ends were 1 base for V and 7 bases for J; bases not matched to a gene: 4. The CDR3 length is 13 residues. The DNA for the CDR3 is TGTGCCAGCAGCGTAATACAGGGGAGTGAAGCTTTCTTT. This codes for CASSVIQGSEAFF.

The chain recombines TRBV6-5 with TRBJ2-2; D may match TRBD1 or TRBD2 (7 bases each). The CDR3 contains 20 residues. The V and J ends lost 6 bases and 0 bases respectively, with 26 bases between them. Germline V gene data show CDR1 as MNHEY and CDR2 as SVGAGI. The CDR3 spells CASSYPREPGGESNTGELFF. The DNA for the CDR3 is TGTGCCAGCAGCTACCCACGCGAGCCAGGGGGGGAGTCGAACACCGGGGAGCTGTTTTTT.

The CDR3 DNA follows: TGTGCCAGCAGTTTCCGGACCGCCGGGGGGGGAGAGACCCAGTACTTC. Residues: CASSFRTAGGGETQYF. The chain uses TRBV27 and TRBJ2-5, with 8 bases lining up with TRBD2. J was trimmed by 4 bases and V by 3 bases; bases with no gene match: 10. Germline V gene lookup returns CDR1 MNHEY and CDR2 SMNVEV (reference sequence). The CDR3 runs 16 residues.

Comment on this clonotype: Mismatch with germline at one junction end may stem from a read error. The V gene is TRBV5-8, the J gene TRBJ1-1; D not certain. Germline V gene lookup returns CDR1 SGHTS and CDR2 YDEGEE. The CDR3 contains 12 residues. In DNA, the CDR3 is TGTGCCGGCAGCTTATTCACAAACGAAGCTTTCTTT. This gives the protein CAGSLFTNEAFF.

This clonotype was observed a few times. This chain connects TRBV29-1 to TRBJ2-1; TRBD2 matches at 8 bases. V shed 5 bases and J 1 base; nucleotides not matched to a gene: 4. Germline V gene sequence: CDR1 SQVTM, CDR2 ANQGSEA. The CDR3 runs 14 residues. This CDR3 reads CSVKRESSYNEQFF. The CDR3, as DNA: TGCAGCGTTAAGCGGGAGAGTTCCTACAATGAGCAGTTCTTC.

The V and J genes are TRBV7-2 and TRBJ2-3; D may match TRBD1 or TRBD2 (7 bases each). The V end lost 1 base, the J end lost 3 bases, and 20 bases lay between the germline ends. CDR1 and CDR2 (germline): SGHTA, FQGNSA. This CDR3 spans 18 amino acids. The CDR3 DNA reads as TGTGCCAGCAGCTTAGGTTGGCAGGGGGAGGGCTGGACAGATACGCAGTATTTT. This translates into CASSLGWQGEGWTDTQYF.

This clonotype was detected only a few times. The rearrangement joins TRBV19 to TRBJ2-7; TRBD2 matches at 10 bases. The junction had 3 bases not matched to a gene; V was cut back by 5 bases and J by 2 bases. The CDR3 runs 14 residues. Germline values: CDR1 LNHDA, CDR2 SQIVND (reference sequence). The CDR3 sequence: CASSSSGSPYEQYF. CDR3 nucleotide sequence: TGTGCCAGTAGTTCTAGCGGGAGCCCCTACGAGCAGTACTTC. Full variable domain (missing parts from reference TRBV19 and TRBJ2-7): DGGITQSPKYLFRKEGQNVTLSCEQNLNHDAMYWYRQDPGQGLRLIYYSQIVNDFQKGDIAEGYSVSREKKESFPLTVTSAQKNPTAFYLCASSSSGSPYEQYFGPGTRLTVT.

The V and J genes are TRBV20-1 and TRBJ2-4; 7 nucleotides agree with TRBD2. Germline lookup yields CDR1 DFQATT and CDR2 SNEGSKA (reference sequence). CDR3 length: 12 amino acids. V shed 7 bases and J 4 bases; nucleotides not matched to a gene: 4. The CDR3 region is CSVERGKNIQYF. The CDR3 DNA reads TGCAGTGTTGAGCGGGGAAAAAACATTCAGTACTTC.

The V call is TRBV7-2, the J call TRBJ1-4; 10 bases fit TRBD1. This CDR3 is built from 16 residues. Per germline, CDR1 SGHTA and CDR2 FQGNSA. V was clipped by 6 bases and J by 9 bases; unmatched bases: 13. CDR3 DNA sequence: TGTGCCAGCAGTGCCCAATCCGGGACAGGGGTTCAAAAACTGTTTTTT. Translated: CASSAQSGTGVQKLFF.

This clonotype occurred once. CDR3 protein: CSASGTEVYGYTF. CDR3 bases: TGCAGCGCCTCCGGGACAGAAGTCTATGGCTACACCTTC. The chain carries TRBV29-1 and TRBJ1-2, with 7 positions matching TRBD1. CDR3 size: 13 residues. The V and J ends lost 7 bases and 4 bases, in that order; junction bases with no gene match: 9. Germline CDR1 and CDR2: SQVTM and ANQGSEA.

Only one count was recorded for this clonotype. This chain links TRBV7-2 with TRBJ2-3, with D unresolved. Germline V gene lookup returns CDR1 SGHTA and CDR2 FQGNSA. The CDR3 sequence is 17 residues long. The V gene lost 2 bases and the J gene lost 4 bases, with 19 bases spanning the gap. Here the CDR3 DNA reads TGTGCCAGCAGCTTAAACGCCAGAGGAGTTTGGGCAGATACGCAGTATTTT. Translation: CASSLNARGVWADTQYF.

The V and J genes are TRBV10-2 and TRBJ2-5; D gene unclear. Germline CDR1 is WSHSY and CDR2 is SAAADI. V gave up 7 bases and J gave up 4 bases, with 13 bases separating them. The CDR3 extends over 13 amino acids. CDR3 in amino acids: CASKDVIRETQYF. CDR3 coding DNA: TGCGCCAGCAAGGACGTCATAAGAGAGACCCAGTACTTC.

The chain is built from TRBV10-3 and TRBJ2-1; D call uncertain. The CDR3 spans 17 residues. Trimming shortened V by 3 bases and J by 1 base, and 16 bases separated the two germline ends. CDR1 is ENHRY, CDR2 SYGVKD, per germline. In DNA, the CDR3 is TGTGCCATCAGTGAATTATGGGCCGGCGGTTCCTACAATGAGCAGTTCTTC. This sequence encodes CAISELWAGGSYNEQFF.

CDR3 protein: CASSFELRGARSNQPQHF. In DNA, the CDR3 is TGTGCCAGCAGTTTTGAATTGCGGGGTGCCCGATCCAATCAGCCCCAGCATTTT. The chain links TRBV27 to TRBJ1-5; D uncertain. The CDR3 is 18 residues long. CDR1 is MNHEY and CDR2 is SMNVEV in the germline V gene (reference sequence). Trimming shortened V by 3 bases and J by 3 bases, and 21 bases separated the two germline ends.

V is TRBV19 and J is TRBJ1-5; D not certain. Germline-derived CDR1 and CDR2 are LNHDA and SQIVND (reference sequence). Trimming took off 7 bases at V and 0 bases at J, with 10 bases between the two ends. CDR3 length: 14 residues. The CDR3 DNA reads as TGTGCCAGTACCACAGATTATAGCAATCAGCCCCAGCATTTT. Encoded protein: CASTTDYSNQPQHF.

This clonotype was detected once. This CDR3 reads CASSYSTGAGYTF. CDR3 nucleotide sequence: TGTGCCAGCAGTTACTCAACAGGGGCCGGCTACACCTTC. The genes are TRBV6-1 and TRBJ1-2, with 7 bases matching TRBD1. Germline V gene data show CDR1 as MNHNS and CDR2 as SASEGT. The CDR3 is 13 amino acids. V dropped 5 bases and J dropped 8; count of bases not matched to a gene: 8.